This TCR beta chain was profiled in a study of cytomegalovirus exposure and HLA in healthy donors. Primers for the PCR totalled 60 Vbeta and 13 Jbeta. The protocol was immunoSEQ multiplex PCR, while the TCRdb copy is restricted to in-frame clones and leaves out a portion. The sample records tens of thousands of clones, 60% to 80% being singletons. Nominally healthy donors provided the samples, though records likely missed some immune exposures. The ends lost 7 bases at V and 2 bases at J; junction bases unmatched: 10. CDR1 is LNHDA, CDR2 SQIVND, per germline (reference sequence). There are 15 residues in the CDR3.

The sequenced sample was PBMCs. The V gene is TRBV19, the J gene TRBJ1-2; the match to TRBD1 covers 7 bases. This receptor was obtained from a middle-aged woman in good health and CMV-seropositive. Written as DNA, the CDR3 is TGTGCCAGTAAGGAGGCAGGGGGTCGCAACTATGGCTACACCTTC. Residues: CASKEAGGRNYGYTF.